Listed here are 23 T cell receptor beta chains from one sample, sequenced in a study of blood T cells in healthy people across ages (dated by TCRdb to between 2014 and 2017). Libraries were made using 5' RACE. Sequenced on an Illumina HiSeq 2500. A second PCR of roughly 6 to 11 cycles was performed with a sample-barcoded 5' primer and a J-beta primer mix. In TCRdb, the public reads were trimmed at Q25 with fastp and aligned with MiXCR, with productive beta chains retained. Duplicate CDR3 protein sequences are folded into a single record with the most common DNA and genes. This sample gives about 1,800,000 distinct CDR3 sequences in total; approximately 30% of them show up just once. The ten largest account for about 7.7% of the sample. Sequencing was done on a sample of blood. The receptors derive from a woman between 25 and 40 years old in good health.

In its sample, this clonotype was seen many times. Here the CDR3 reads CASSPGALDVEQYF. The CDR3 nucleotides are TGTGCCAGCTCACCAGGGGCCCTCGACGTTGAGCAGTACTTC. The chain is built from TRBV18 and TRBJ2-7; the D gene is possibly TRBD1 (5 bases). From germline, CDR1 is KGHSH and CDR2 LQKENI. V was shortened by 2 bases and J by 7 bases, with 15 bases between the two germline ends. The length of the CDR3 is 14 residues.

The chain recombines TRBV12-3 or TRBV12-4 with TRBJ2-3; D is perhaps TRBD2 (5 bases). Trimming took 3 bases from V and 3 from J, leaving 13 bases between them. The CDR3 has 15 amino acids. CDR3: CASSFRGLQTDTQYF. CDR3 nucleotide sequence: TGTGCCAGCAGTTTCAGAGGACTTCAAACAGATACGCAGTATTTT.

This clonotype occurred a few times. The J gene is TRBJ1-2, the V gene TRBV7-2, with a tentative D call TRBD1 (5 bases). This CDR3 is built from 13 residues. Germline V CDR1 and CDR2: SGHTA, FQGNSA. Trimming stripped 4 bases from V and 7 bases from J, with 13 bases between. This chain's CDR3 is CASSWDRTSGYTF. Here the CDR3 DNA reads TGTGCCAGCAGCTGGGACCGTACCTCTGGCTACACCTTC.

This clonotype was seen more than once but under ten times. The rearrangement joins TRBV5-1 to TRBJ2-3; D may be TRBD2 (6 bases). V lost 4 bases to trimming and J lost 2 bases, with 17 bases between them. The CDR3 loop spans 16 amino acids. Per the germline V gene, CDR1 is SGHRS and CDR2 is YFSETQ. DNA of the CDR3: TGCGCCAGCAGCCCCGGGGGAGCGGGCTACACAGATACGCAGTATTTT. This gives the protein CASSPGGAGYTDTQYF.

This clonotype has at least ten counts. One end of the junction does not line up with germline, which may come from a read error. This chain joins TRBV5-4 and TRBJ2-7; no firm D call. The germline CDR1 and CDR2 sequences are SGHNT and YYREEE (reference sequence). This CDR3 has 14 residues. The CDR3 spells CAGSPRPGPYEQYF. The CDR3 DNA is TGTGCCGGCAGCCCAAGGCCGGGTCCCTACGAGCAGTACTTC.

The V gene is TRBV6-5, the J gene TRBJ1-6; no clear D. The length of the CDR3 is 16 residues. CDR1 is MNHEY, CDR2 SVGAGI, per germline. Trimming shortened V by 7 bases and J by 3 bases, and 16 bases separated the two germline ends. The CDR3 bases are TGTGCCAGCAAGCTCCTCTTGAAAGTCTATAATTCACCCCTCCACTTT. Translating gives CASKLLLKVYNSPLHF.

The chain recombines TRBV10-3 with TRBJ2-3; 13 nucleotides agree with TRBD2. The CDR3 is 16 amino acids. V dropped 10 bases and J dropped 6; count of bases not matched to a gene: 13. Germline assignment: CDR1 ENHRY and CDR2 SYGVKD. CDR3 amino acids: CATRTSGSRLKDTQYF. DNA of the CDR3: TGTGCCACGAGGACTAGCGGGAGTCGTCTGAAGGATACGCAGTATTTT.

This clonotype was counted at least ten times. This chain's CDR3 is CASSLNSGSEFF. The CDR3 region has the DNA TGTGCCAGCAGCTTAAACAGCGGGAGCGAGTTCTTC. The chain employs TRBV7-2 and TRBJ2-1; 8 bases agree with TRBD2. This CDR3 contains 12 residues. The germline gives CDR1 SGHTA, CDR2 FQGNSA. The ends lost 2 bases at V and 14 bases at J; junction bases unmatched: 5.

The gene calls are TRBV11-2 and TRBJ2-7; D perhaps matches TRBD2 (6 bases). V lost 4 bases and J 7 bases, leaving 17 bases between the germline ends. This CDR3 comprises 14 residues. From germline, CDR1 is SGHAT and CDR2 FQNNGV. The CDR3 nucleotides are TGTGCCAGCAGCTGGGAGGCCACCTACAATGAGCAGTACTTC. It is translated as CASSWEATYNEQYF.

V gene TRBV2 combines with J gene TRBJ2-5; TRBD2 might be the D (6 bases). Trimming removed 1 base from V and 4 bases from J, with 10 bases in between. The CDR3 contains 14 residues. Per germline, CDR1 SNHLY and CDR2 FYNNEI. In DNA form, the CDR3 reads TGTGCCAGCAGTGAAGAACTAGCAGGAGAGACCCAGTACTTC. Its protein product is CASSEELAGETQYF.

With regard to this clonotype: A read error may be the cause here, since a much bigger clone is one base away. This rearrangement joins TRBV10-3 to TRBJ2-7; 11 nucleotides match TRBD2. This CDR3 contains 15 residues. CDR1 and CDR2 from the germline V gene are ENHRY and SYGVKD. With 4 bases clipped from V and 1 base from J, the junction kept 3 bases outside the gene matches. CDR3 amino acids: CAISGGTSGSYEQYF. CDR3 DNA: TGTGCCATCAGTGGGGGGACTAGCGGTTCCTACGAGCAGTACTTC.

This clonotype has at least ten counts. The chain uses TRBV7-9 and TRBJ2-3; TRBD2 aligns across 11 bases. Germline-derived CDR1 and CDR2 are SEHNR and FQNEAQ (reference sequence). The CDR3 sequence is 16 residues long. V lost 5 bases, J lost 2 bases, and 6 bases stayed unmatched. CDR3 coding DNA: TGTGCCAGCAGCCCCTGGACTAGCGGGTCCACAGATACGCAGTATTTT. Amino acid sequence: CASSPWTSGSTDTQYF.

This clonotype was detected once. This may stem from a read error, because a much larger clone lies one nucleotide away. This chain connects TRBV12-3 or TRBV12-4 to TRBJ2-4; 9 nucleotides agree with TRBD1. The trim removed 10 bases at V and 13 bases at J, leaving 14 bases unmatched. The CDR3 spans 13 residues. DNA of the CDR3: TGTGCCACCCGGGGGGACAGGGTAGTTGAGCAGTACTTC. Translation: CATRGDRVVEQYF.

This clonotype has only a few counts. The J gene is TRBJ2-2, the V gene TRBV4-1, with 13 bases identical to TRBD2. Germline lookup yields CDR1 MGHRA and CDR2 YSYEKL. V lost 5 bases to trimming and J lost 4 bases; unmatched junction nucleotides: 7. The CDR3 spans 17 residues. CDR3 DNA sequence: TGCGCCAGCAGCGCACGGACTAGCGGGAGAGGCACCGGGGAGCTGTTTTTT. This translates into CASSARTSGRGTGELFF.

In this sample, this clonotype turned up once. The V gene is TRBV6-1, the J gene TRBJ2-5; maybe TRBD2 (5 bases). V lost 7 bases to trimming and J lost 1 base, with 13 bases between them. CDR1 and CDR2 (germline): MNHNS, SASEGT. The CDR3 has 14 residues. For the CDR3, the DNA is TGTGCCAGCAAATCCCCTGGACTCCAAGAGACCCAGTACTTC. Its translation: CASKSPGLQETQYF.

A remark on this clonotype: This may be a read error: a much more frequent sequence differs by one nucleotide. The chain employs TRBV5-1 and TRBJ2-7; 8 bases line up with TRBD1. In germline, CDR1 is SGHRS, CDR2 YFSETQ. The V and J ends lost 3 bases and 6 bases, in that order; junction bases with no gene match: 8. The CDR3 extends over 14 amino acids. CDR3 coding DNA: TGCGCCAGCAGCTGGGCAGGGGGCTCTTCCGAGCAGTACTTC. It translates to CASSWAGGSSEQYF.

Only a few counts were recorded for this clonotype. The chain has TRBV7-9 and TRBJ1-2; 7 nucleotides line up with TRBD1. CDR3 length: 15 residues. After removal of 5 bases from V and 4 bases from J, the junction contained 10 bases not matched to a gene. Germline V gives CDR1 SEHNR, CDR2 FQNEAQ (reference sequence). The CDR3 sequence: CASSEPTTGVYGYTF. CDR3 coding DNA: TGTGCCAGCAGCGAACCCACTACAGGGGTCTATGGCTACACCTTC.

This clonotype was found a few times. CDR3 residues: CSVGPRGSGETQYF. For the CDR3, the DNA is TGCAGCGTAGGCCCGCGGGGGTCGGGGGAGACCCAGTACTTC. The rearrangement uses TRBV29-1 and TRBJ2-5; 7 nucleotides agree with TRBD2. The V and J ends lost 6 bases and 5 bases, in that order; junction bases with no gene match: 12. This CDR3 region has 14 residues. Germline V CDR1 and CDR2: SQVTM, ANQGSEA. Variable domain in full (rest from reference TRBV29-1 and TRBJ2-5): SAVISQKPSRDICQRGTSLTIQCQVDSQVTMMFWYRQQPGQSLTLIATANQGSEATYESGFVIDKFPISRPNLTFSTLTVSNMSPEDSSIYLCSVGPRGSGETQYFGPGTRLLVL.

The CDR3 nucleotides read TGTGCCAGCAGCTTAGATCGTTTTGACAGCTCCTACGAGCAGTACTTC. Its translation is CASSLDRFDSSYEQYF. The chain employs TRBV3-1 and TRBJ2-7; TRBD1 is a possible D gene (5 bases). CDR3 length: 16 amino acids. Germline V CDR1 and CDR2: LGHDT, YNNKEL (reference sequence). V gave up 5 bases and J gave up 0 bases, with 17 bases separating them.

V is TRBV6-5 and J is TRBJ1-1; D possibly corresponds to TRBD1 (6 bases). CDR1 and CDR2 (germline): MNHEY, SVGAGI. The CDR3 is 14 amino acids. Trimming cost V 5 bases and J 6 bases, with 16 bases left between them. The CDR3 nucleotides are TGTGCCAGCAGTCCCCGTGGGAGGGGGGCTGAAGCTTTCTTT. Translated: CASSPRGRGAEAFF.

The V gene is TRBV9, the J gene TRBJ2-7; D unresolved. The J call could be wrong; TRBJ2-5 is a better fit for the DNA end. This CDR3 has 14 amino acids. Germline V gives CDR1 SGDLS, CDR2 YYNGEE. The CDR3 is CASSASPVGETQYF. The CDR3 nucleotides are TGTGCCAGCAGCGCTTCCCCGGTGGGGGAGACCCAGTACTTC.

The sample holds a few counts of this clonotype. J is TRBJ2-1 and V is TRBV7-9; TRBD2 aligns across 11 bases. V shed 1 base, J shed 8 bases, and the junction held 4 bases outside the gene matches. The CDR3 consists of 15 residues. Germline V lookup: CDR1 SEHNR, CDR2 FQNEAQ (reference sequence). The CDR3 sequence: CASSLGLAGPDEQFF. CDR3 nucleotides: TGTGCCAGCAGCTTAGGACTAGCGGGACCCGATGAGCAGTTCTTC.

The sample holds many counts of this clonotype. The CDR3 sequence is CASSVGQGGIQYF. CDR3 sequence (DNA): TGTGCCAGCAGCGTAGGACAGGGGGGGATTCAGTACTTC. V usage is TRBV9 and J usage is TRBJ2-4; 9 bases fit TRBD1. This CDR3 has 13 amino acids. Germline values: CDR1 SGDLS, CDR2 YYNGEE. Trimming cost V 0 bases and J 10 bases; bases outside gene matches: 2.